This T cell receptor beta chain was observed in a study of T cells after yellow fever vaccination. TCRdb redid the calling of the 5' RACE reads with MiXCR, one entry per CDR3 protein. The sample contains just under 600,000 distinct CDR3 sequences, roughly 13% of which appear only once. Study-level points and caveats: The booster saw the reappearance of most primary-vaccination clones (approximately 96% CD4, 88% CD8).

This clonotype was detected ten times or more. Its specificity is unknown. Germline V gives CDR1 MNHEY, CDR2 SVGEGT. The CDR3 totals 15 residues. The ends lost 2 bases at V and 3 bases at J; junction bases unmatched: 5. This chain joins TRBV6-2 or TRBV6-3 and TRBJ2-3, with 7 bases that match TRBD2. Material: PBMCs, obtained on the day of the yellow fever booster vaccination. This sequence originates from a man aged 25 to 40 who received the YFV17D yellow fever vaccine. CDR3 nucleotides: TGTGCCAGCAGTTACGAGGGACTAAATACAGATACGCAGTATTTT. Its protein is CASSYEGLNTDTQYF.